The T cell receptor beta chain described here comes from a study of graft-versus-host responses after intestinal transplantation. Generated by immunoSEQ multiplex PCR, the TCRdb table keeps only in-frame clones and is missing some. The data contain about 90,000 clones, roughly 87% of them singletons. Overall study results and limits: Early post-transplant HvG declines tracked with peak circulating GvH clone levels. Allografts from individuals with graft-donor T cell macrochimerism displayed high graft-versus-host to host-versus-graft clonal ratios. In recipient marrow, GvH clones were found, and some appeared first in ileum or blood.

In regard to this clone: Its target is unknown.

The CDR3 sequence is 15 residues long. Germline loops: CDR1 SGDLS, CDR2 YYNGEE. The junction had 3 bases not matched to a gene; V was cut back by 3 bases and J by 0 bases. The source is a human donor who received an intestinal transplant. This chain connects TRBV9 to TRBJ2-7; 10 bases agree with TRBD1. Sequencing used unstimulated CD8+ T cells sorted from spleen or lymph node cells, obtained before intestinal transplant. As DNA, the CDR3 is TGTGCCAGCAGCGAGACAGGGGGCGACTCCTACGAGCAGTACTTC. Translating gives CASSETGGDSYEQYF.